The clone carrying this T cell receptor (beta chain) has ten or more counts. Its cognate antigen is unknown. What was amplified from RNA transcripts were TCR beta CDR3 regions. Researchers ran a first-round RT-PCR on the TCR CDR3 using the HTBI primer set. TCRdb re-called the multiplex PCR reads through MiXCR, storing one row per CDR3 protein. The sample has more than 300,000 distinct CDR3 sequences, around 13% seen once. This entry belongs to a study of T cells in Graves' hyperthyroidism and ophthalmopathy. The V and J ends lost 5 bases and 5 bases respectively, with 7 bases between them. CDR1 and CDR2 (germline): DFQATT, SNEGSKA (reference sequence). The CDR3 extends over 12 amino acids. Researchers barred patients who had uncontrolled infection, other autoimmune disease, pregnancy or lactation. Whole-study findings and limits: Ophthalmopathy onset followed model prediction by a median roughly 6 months. By a 13 V-J model, ophthalmopathy was set apart from stable hyperthyroidism.

The TCR was taken from a woman aged 25 to 39 with Graves' ophthalmopathy. The sample comprised blood. The chain employs TRBV20-1 and TRBJ1-6; unclear D gene. The CDR3 loop reads CSARSDNSPLHF. For the CDR3, the DNA is TGCAGTGCTCGCTCGGATAATTCACCCCTCCACTTT.